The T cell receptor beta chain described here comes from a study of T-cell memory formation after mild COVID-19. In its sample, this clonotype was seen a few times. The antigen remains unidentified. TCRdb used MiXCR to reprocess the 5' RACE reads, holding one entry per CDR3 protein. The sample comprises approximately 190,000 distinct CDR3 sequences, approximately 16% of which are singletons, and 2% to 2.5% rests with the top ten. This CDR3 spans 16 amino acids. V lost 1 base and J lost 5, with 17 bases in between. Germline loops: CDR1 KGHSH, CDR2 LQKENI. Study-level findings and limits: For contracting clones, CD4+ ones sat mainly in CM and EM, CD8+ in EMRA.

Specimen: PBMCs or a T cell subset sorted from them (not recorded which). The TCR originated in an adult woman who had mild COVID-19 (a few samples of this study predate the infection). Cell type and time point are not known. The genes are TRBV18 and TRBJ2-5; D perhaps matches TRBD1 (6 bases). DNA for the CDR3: TGTGCCAGCTCACCACGATTCAACAGGGTGGATGAGACCCAGTACTTC. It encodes CASSPRFNRVDETQYF. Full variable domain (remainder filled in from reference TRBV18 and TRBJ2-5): NAGVMQNPRHLVRRRGQEARLRCSPMKGHSHVYWYRQLPEEGLKFMVYLQKENIIDESGMPKERFSAEFPKEGPSILRIQQVVRGDSAAYFCASSPRFNRVDETQYFGPGTRLLVL.